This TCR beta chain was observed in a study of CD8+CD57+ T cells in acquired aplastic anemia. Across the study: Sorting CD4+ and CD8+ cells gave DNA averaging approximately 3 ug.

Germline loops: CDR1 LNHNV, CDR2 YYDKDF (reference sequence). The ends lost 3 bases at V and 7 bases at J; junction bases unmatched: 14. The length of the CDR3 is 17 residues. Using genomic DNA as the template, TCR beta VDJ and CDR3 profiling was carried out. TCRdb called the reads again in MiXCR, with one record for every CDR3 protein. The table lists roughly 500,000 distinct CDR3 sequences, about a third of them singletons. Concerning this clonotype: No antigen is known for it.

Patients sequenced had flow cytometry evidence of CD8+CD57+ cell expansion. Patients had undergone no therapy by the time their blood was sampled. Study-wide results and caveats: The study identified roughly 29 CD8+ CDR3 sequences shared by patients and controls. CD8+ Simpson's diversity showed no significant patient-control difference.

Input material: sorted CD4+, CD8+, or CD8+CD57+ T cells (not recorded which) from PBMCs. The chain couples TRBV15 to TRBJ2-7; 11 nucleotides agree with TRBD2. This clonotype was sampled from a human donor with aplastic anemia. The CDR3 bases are TGTGCCACCAGCAGGGCTAGCGGGAGGACAGGGGTAGATGAGCAGTACTTC. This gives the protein CATSRASGRTGVDEQYF.